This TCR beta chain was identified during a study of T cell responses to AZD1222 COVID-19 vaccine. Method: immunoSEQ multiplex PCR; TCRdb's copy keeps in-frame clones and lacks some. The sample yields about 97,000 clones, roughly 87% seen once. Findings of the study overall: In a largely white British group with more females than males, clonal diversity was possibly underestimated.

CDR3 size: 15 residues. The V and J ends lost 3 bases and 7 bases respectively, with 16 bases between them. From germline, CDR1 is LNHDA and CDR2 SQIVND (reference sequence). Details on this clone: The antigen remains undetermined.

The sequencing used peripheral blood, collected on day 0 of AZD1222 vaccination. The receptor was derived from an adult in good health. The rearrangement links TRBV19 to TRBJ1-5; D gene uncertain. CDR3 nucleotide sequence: TGTGCCAGTAGTATGTACACGTTGGCCCAACAGCCCCAGCATTTT. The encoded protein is CASSMYTLAQQPQHF. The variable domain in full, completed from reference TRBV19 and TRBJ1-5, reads DGGITQSPKYLFRKEGQNVTLSCEQNLNHDAMYWYRQDPGQGLRLIYYSQIVNDFQKGDIAEGYSVSREKKESFPLTVTSAQKNPTAFYLCASSMYTLAQQPQHFGDGTRLSIL.